The 21 T cell receptor beta chains reported below all come from one sample, sequenced in a study of blood T cells in healthy people across ages. PCR was performed a second time for 7 to 11 cycles using a sample-barcoded 5' primer and a J-beta primer mix. TCRdb ran MiXCR on the 5' RACE reads and lists one entry per CDR3 protein. This table has roughly 2 million distinct CDR3 sequences, 40% to 55% appearing once. Specimen: blood. These receptors all stem from a woman in her thirties or forties in good health.

This clonotype occurred a few times. The rearrangement links TRBV27 to TRBJ2-1, with 10 nucleotides matching TRBD1. Germline CDR1 reads MNHEY; CDR2 reads SMNVEV (reference sequence). The CDR3 has 14 residues. V dropped 7 bases and J dropped 8; count of bases not matched to a gene: 8. Here the CDR3 DNA reads TGTGCCAGCACGTGGACAGGGGGAACGGATGAGCAGTTCTTC. Protein sequence: CASTWTGGTDEQFF.

The CDR3: CASSGSSTGGADTQYF. As DNA, the CDR3 is TGTGCCAGCAGTGGGAGTAGCACGGGGGGGGCAGATACGCAGTATTTT. V gene TRBV2 combines with J gene TRBJ2-3; 8 nucleotides agree with TRBD2. V lost 4 bases and J lost 4; bases outside the gene matches: 10. Germline V CDR1 and CDR2: SNHLY, FYNNEI. The CDR3 sequence is 16 residues long.

About this clonotype itself: The junction and the germline gene differ at one end; a read error may be behind it. The gene calls are TRBV4-2 and TRBJ2-3; D not resolved. This CDR3 has 14 amino acids. Germline V gene sequence: CDR1 LGHNA, CDR2 YNFKEQ. CDR3 nucleotide sequence: TGTGTCAGCAGCCAAGATGGGTGGTCAGATACGCAGTATTTT. Translated, it gives CVSSQDGWSDTQYF.

The chain couples TRBV7-2 to TRBJ2-3, with D perhaps TRBD1 or TRBD2 (6 bases each). Germline V CDR1 and CDR2: SGHTA, FQGNSA. The CDR3 length is 20 residues. Trimming took 1 base from V and 5 from J, leaving 28 bases between them. CDR3 residues: CASSLEPFSGAINRRDTQYF. CDR3 in DNA: TGTGCCAGCAGCTTAGAACCTTTCTCGGGGGCCATAAACCGCAGAGATACGCAGTATTTT.

The V call is TRBV5-1, the J call TRBJ2-7; possible D gene TRBD1, 5 bases. CDR1 is SGHRS, CDR2 YFSETQ, per germline. V dropped 2 bases and J dropped 7 bases, with 25 bases sitting between them. The CDR3 runs 17 residues. The CDR3 region has the DNA TGCGCCAGCAGCTTTGAGGCCAAGGGGTCTAAGAGCAATGAGCAGTACTTC. Amino acids: CASSFEAKGSKSNEQYF. Combining the CDR3 with reference TRBV5-1 and TRBJ2-7 gives the whole variable domain KAGVTQTPRYLIKTRGQQVTLSCSPISGHRSVSWYQQTPGQGLQFLFEYFSETQRNKGNFPGRFSGRQFSNSRSEMNVSTLELGDSALYLCASSFEAKGSKSNEQYFGPGTRLTVT.

This clonotype has only a few counts. CDR3 nucleotide sequence: TGTGCCAGCAGCTTATTTTTGGTTTCCGTGAATTGGCGAACAGGCCCCCAAGAGACCCAGTACTTC. Translated, it gives CASSLFLVSVNWRTGPQETQYF. This chain connects TRBV11-2 to TRBJ2-5, with TRBD1 as a possible D gene (5 bases). Per germline, CDR1 SGHAT and CDR2 FQNNGV. This CDR3 contains 22 residues. V was trimmed by 2 bases and J by 1 base, leaving 32 bases between them.

This chain connects TRBV7-3 to TRBJ2-3; D is uncertain. In germline, CDR1 is SGHTA, CDR2 FQGTGA. The CDR3 loop spans 14 amino acids. V dropped 4 bases and J dropped 4 bases, with 12 bases sitting between them. The CDR3: CASSSLGQADTQYF. The CDR3 region has the DNA TGTGCCAGCAGCTCCTTAGGGCAGGCAGATACGCAGTATTTT.

The chain combines TRBV6-5 with TRBJ2-1; 7 nucleotides line up with TRBD2. In germline, CDR1 is MNHEY, CDR2 SVGAGI. V shed 2 bases, J shed 0 bases, and the junction held 4 bases outside the gene matches. The CDR3 runs to 16 residues. This chain's CDR3 is CASSYGLADSYNEQFF. CDR3 nucleotides: TGTGCCAGCAGTTACGGGCTAGCGGACTCCTACAATGAGCAGTTCTTC.

This clonotype was seen a few times. This sequence joins TRBV4-2 and TRBJ2-7, with a tentative D call TRBD2 (7 bases). CDR3 length equals 14 residues. Germline V gene lookup returns CDR1 LGHNA and CDR2 YNFKEQ. The V end was cut by 3 bases, the J end by 3 bases, with 12 bases between. The CDR3 loop reads CASSQSGGHYEQYF. CDR3 DNA sequence: TGTGCCAGCAGCCAGTCGGGGGGACACTACGAGCAGTACTTC.

This chain joins TRBV20-1 and TRBJ2-5, with 13 bases aligning to TRBD2. The CDR3 covers 15 residues. After removal of 3 bases from V and 4 bases from J, the junction contained 5 bases not matched to a gene. Germline V CDR1 and CDR2: DFQATT, SNEGSKA (reference sequence). This CDR3 is CSASMTSGGTETQYF. CDR3 nucleotide sequence: TGCAGTGCTAGCATGACTAGCGGGGGGACAGAGACCCAGTACTTC.

The chain has TRBV27 and TRBJ1-5; D is ambiguous. Germline V CDR1 and CDR2: MNHEY, SMNVEV (reference sequence). CDR3 size: 12 residues. V lost 3 bases, J lost 6 bases, and 6 bases lay in between. The CDR3 spells CASSFSGQPQHF. CDR3 bases: TGTGCCAGCAGTTTTTCAGGTCAGCCCCAGCATTTT.

The table lists this clonotype with a few counts. The chain recombines TRBV2 with TRBJ2-1; TRBD2 matches 9 bases. Germline V gene sequence: CDR1 SNHLY, CDR2 FYNNEI. J gave up 5 bases and V 4 bases, and 6 bases lay outside the gene matches. The CDR3 runs 15 residues. In nucleotides, the CDR3 is TGTGCCAGCAGTGCGAAGCGGGGGGCGGACAATGAGCAGTTCTTC. This encodes CASSAKRGADNEQFF.

The V and J genes are TRBV10-3 and TRBJ2-7; 10 bases line up with TRBD1. This CDR3 contains 15 residues. Trimming removed 6 bases from V and 7 bases from J; junction bases left unmatched: 12. Germline CDR1 and CDR2: ENHRY and SYGVKD. The chain's CDR3 is CAIRSGTGVYNEQYF. The CDR3 DNA reads TGTGCCATCAGATCCGGGACAGGGGTTTACAATGAGCAGTACTTC.

The rearrangement uses TRBV6-2 or TRBV6-3 and TRBJ2-7, with D perhaps TRBD2 (6 bases). Germline loops: CDR1 MNHEY, CDR2 SVGEGT. The CDR3 is 15 residues long. V lost 8 bases and J lost 3, with 20 bases in between. The CDR3 coding sequence is TGTGCCAGCGGTGGGGGGTTCGGGGTCATCTACGAGCAGTACTTC. Translating it yields CASGGGFGVIYEQYF.

This chain links TRBV10-3 with TRBJ2-3; D remains ambiguous. Trimming removed 4 bases from V and 4 bases from J, with 9 bases in between. The germline V gene has CDR1 ENHRY and CDR2 SYGVKD. The CDR3 runs to 13 residues. The CDR3 loop is CAISGAGSDTQYF. The CDR3 DNA reads TGTGCCATCAGTGGGGCCGGGTCAGATACGCAGTATTTT.

The V gene is TRBV20-1, the J gene TRBJ2-5; TRBD2 aligns across 8 bases. Germline V gives CDR1 DFQATT, CDR2 SNEGSKA (reference sequence). CDR3 size: 15 residues. The ends lost 1 base at V and 1 base at J; junction bases unmatched: 5. The CDR3 reads CSARGLAWIQETQYF. The CDR3 DNA reads TGCAGTGCTAGAGGACTAGCGTGGATCCAAGAGACCCAGTACTTC.

The genes are TRBV5-1 and TRBJ1-4; TRBD1 agrees at 7 bases. Germline trimming cut 1 base from V and 6 bases from J; bases unmatched to any gene: 6. Germline values: CDR1 SGHRS, CDR2 YFSETQ. This CDR3 region has 15 residues. As DNA, the CDR3 is TGCGCCAGCAGCTTGCATTACAGGGGAGATGAAAAACTGTTTTTT. This translates into CASSLHYRGDEKLFF.

The chain links TRBV13 to TRBJ1-1, with a weak D call TRBD1 (6 bases). V lost 5 bases and J lost 0, with 10 bases in between. This CDR3 contains 14 residues. Germline CDR1 PRHDT, CDR2 FYEKMQ (reference sequence). This CDR3 reads CASSRRGLNTEAFF. The CDR3 DNA is TGTGCCAGCAGCCGCCGGGGGCTGAACACTGAAGCTTTCTTT.

There are a few counts of this clonotype. The rearrangement joins TRBV9 to TRBJ2-7; 8 bases agree with TRBD1. The CDR3 totals 15 residues. With V trimmed by 3 bases and J by 3 bases, 8 bases remained unmatched. The germline V gene encodes CDR1 SGDLS and CDR2 YYNGEE. Here the CDR3 reads CASSAGGRVDYEQYF. DNA for the CDR3: TGTGCCAGCAGCGCAGGGGGCCGGGTGGACTACGAGCAGTACTTC.

The rearrangement joins TRBV20-1 to TRBJ2-7, with 7 bases matching TRBD1. The junction had 7 bases not matched to a gene; V was cut back by 5 bases and J by 0 bases. CDR1 is DFQATT, CDR2 SNEGSKA, per germline (reference sequence). The CDR3 runs 14 residues. CDR3 loop: CSAGPGQSSYEQYF. CDR3 in DNA: TGCAGTGCTGGCCCGGGACAGAGCTCCTACGAGCAGTACTTC.

This clonotype has a handful of counts. The CDR3 sequence is CASSGPLNPPLHF. The CDR3 region has the DNA TGTGCCAGCAGCGGCCCACTGAATCCACCCCTCCACTTT. This chain uses TRBV7-2 with TRBJ1-6; D is ambiguous. Germline V lookup: CDR1 SGHTA, CDR2 FQGNSA. The CDR3 runs to 13 residues. V was cut by 5 bases and J by 11 bases, with 13 bases left in between. Full variable domain (rest looked up from reference TRBV7-2 and TRBJ1-6): GAGVSQSPSNKVTEKGKDVELRCDPISGHTALYWYRQSLGQGLEFLIYFQGNSAPDKSGLPSDRFSAERTGGSVSTLTIQRTQQEDSAVYLCASSGPLNPPLHFGNGTRLTVT.